The 29 T cell receptor beta chains below all came from one sample that was sequenced in a study of blood T cells in healthy people across ages. Primed by a sample-barcoded 5' primer and a J-beta primer mix, a second PCR proceeded for 7 to 11 cycles. TCRdb redid the calling of the 5' RACE reads with MiXCR, one entry per CDR3 protein. The sample consists of approximately 850,000 distinct CDR3 sequences, 40% to 50% of them appearing once. The sequencing sample was made of blood. The receptors were sampled from a man between 60 and 75 years old in good health.

This clonotype was seen a handful of times. This rearrangement joins TRBV5-6 to TRBJ2-3; D is possibly TRBD2 (6 bases). Germline V gene data show CDR1 as SGHDT and CDR2 as YYEEEE. V was cut by 7 bases and J by 4 bases, with 16 bases left in between. The CDR3 totals 14 residues. In DNA form, the CDR3 reads TGTGCCAGCCTCAGGAGGGGTTTTGCAGATACGCAGTATTTT. It is translated as CASLRRGFADTQYF.

V is TRBV6-6 and J is TRBJ2-3; 8 positions match TRBD2. The CDR3 runs to 15 residues. The germline CDR1 and CDR2 sequences are MNHNY and SVGAGI (reference sequence). After removal of 5 bases from V and 5 bases from J, the junction contained 9 bases not matched to a gene. CDR3 nucleotides: TGTGCCAGCAGTGGCTTGCGGGGGGAAGGAGATACGCAGTATTTT. Protein sequence: CASSGLRGEGDTQYF.

This clonotype was observed a single time. The rearrangement links TRBV6-6 to TRBJ2-7; 9 bases match TRBD2. The CDR3 is 17 residues long. Germline loops: CDR1 MNHNY, CDR2 SVGAGI (reference sequence). With V trimmed by 0 bases and J by 0 bases, 6 bases remained unmatched. The CDR3 DNA reads as TGTGCCAGCAGTTACTCGACGCTAGCGGGGTACTCCTACGAGCAGTACTTC. It codes for CASSYSTLAGYSYEQYF.

The chain uses TRBV20-1 and TRBJ2-7, with D unclear. CDR1 is DFQATT and CDR2 is SNEGSKA in the germline V gene (reference sequence). The CDR3 spans 16 residues. Between the trimmed V and J ends, which lost 6 bases and 0 bases, there was a span of 21 bases. CDR3 region: CSAWPGVGISSYEQYF. The CDR3 region has the DNA TGCAGTGCCTGGCCTGGGGTGGGGATCAGCTCCTACGAGCAGTACTTC.

Ten or more counts support this clonotype. The junction and the germline gene differ at one end; a read error may be behind it. V gene TRBV2 combines with J gene TRBJ2-5; 9 positions agree with TRBD2. The CDR3 loop spans 14 amino acids. Germline CDR1 reads SNHLY; CDR2 reads FYNNEI. CDR3 bases: TGCGCCAGCAGCCCGACTAGCGGTGGAGAGACCCAGTACTTC. Translated, it gives CASSPTSGGETQYF.

The chain links TRBV29-1 to TRBJ2-3, with D unclear. CDR1 SQVTM and CDR2 ANQGSEA come from the germline V gene. With 7 bases removed from V and 2 bases from J, the gap between germline ends came to 4 bases. The CDR3 length is 10 residues. The CDR3 loop is CSAFTDTQYF. CDR3 bases: TGCAGCGCATTCACAGATACGCAGTATTTT.

The chain uses TRBV7-2 and TRBJ2-1; a weak D match, TRBD2 (6 bases). The CDR3 runs 13 residues. Germline V gene sequence: CDR1 SGHTA, CDR2 FQGNSA. Trimming took 7 bases from V and 8 from J, leaving 15 bases between them. CDR3 residues: CASNRWGVHEQFF. Written as DNA, the CDR3 is TGTGCCAGCAACCGGTGGGGGGTCCATGAGCAGTTCTTC.

This chain connects TRBV28 to TRBJ2-7; either TRBD1 or TRBD2 may supply D (6 bases each). CDR1 is MDHEN and CDR2 is SYDVKM in the germline V gene. The CDR3 runs 12 residues. V was clipped by 4 bases and J by 7 bases, with 11 bases between them. The CDR3: CASSSGAREQYF. The CDR3 DNA sequence: TGTGCCAGCAGTTCGGGGGCGCGAGAGCAGTACTTC.

The chain employs TRBV10-3 and TRBJ2-3; perhaps TRBD1 as D (5 bases). Germline V CDR1 and CDR2: ENHRY, SYGVKD. The CDR3 runs 14 residues. Trimming cost V 0 bases and J 6 bases, with 10 bases left between them. CDR3 sequence (DNA): TGTGCCATCAGTGAGTCACAAGCAGGGGATACGCAGTATTTT. Its translation is CAISESQAGDTQYF.

The genes are TRBV3-1 and TRBJ1-2, with a tentative D call TRBD1 (5 bases). The V and J ends lost 2 bases and 6 bases respectively, with 10 bases between them. CDR3 length equals 13 residues. Germline values: CDR1 LGHDT, CDR2 YNNKEL (reference sequence). The CDR3 protein is CASSQWAGHGYTF. In DNA, the CDR3 is TGTGCCAGCAGCCAATGGGCAGGGCATGGCTACACCTTC.

V gene TRBV21-1 combines with J gene TRBJ2-5; the DNA was not compared with TRBD1, the D call given in the table. The DNA end lines up better with TRBJ2-7; the J call may be wrong. TRBV21-1 is deemed a pseudogene. This CDR3 region has 15 residues. DNA for the CDR3: TGTGCCAGCAGCCCCCGGGACACCGATACCTACGAGCAGTACTTC. As protein: CASSPRDTDTYEQYF.

This chain connects TRBV29-1 to TRBJ2-3; 11 positions agree with TRBD1. The J segment lost 3 bases and the V segment lost 8 bases, leaving 7 bases of the junction unmatched. CDR1 is SQVTM and CDR2 is ANQGSEA in the germline V gene. The CDR3 sequence is 14 residues long. The CDR3 reads CSINRDRGTDTQYF. For the CDR3, the DNA is TGCAGCATTAACCGGGACAGGGGGACAGATACGCAGTATTTT.

The chain combines TRBV20-1 with TRBJ1-6, with TRBD1 matching 9 bases. With 1 base clipped from V and 8 bases from J, the junction kept 3 bases outside the gene matches. Germline lookup yields CDR1 DFQATT and CDR2 SNEGSKA (reference sequence). The CDR3 covers 14 residues. CDR3 in amino acids: CSARGTGEHSPLHF. CDR3 bases: TGCAGTGCTAGAGGGACAGGGGAACATTCACCCCTCCACTTT.

The V gene is TRBV11-2, the J gene TRBJ2-4; D assignment may be TRBD1 or TRBD2 (6 bases each). Deletions cut 4 bases from V and 9 bases from J, with 19 bases between. CDR3 length: 15 amino acids. Germline CDR1 reads SGHAT; CDR2 reads FQNNGV. CDR3 in DNA: TGTGCCAGCAGCTCGGGGGCTCTAGGGGCGGGCATTCAGTACTTC. As protein: CASSSGALGAGIQYF.

There are a few counts of this clonotype. The chain carries TRBV10-3 and TRBJ1-2, with TRBD1 as a possible D gene (6 bases). Germline CDR1 ENHRY, CDR2 SYGVKD. This CDR3 region has 17 residues. Trimming shortened V by 7 bases and J by 0 bases, and 21 bases separated the two germline ends. This chain's CDR3 is CAIMSLTGEDTNYGYTF. CDR3 DNA sequence: TGTGCCATCATGTCCCTGACAGGAGAAGATACTAACTATGGCTACACCTTC.

The gene calls are TRBV28 and TRBJ2-4; D may be TRBD2 (5 bases). The CDR3 sequence is 16 residues long. The V end lost 6 bases, the J end lost 13 bases, and 28 bases lay between the germline ends. The germline V gene encodes CDR1 MDHEN and CDR2 SYDVKM. The CDR3 is CASRYTAGNEKREQYF. In nucleotides, the CDR3 is TGTGCCAGCAGATACACCGCCGGCAACGAGAAAAGGGAGCAGTACTTC.

As for this clonotype: A junction boundary mismatches the germline segment, possibly from a read error. V is TRBV4-1 and J is TRBJ1-1; no firm D call. In germline, CDR1 is MGHRA, CDR2 YSYEKL. The CDR3 length is 13 residues. The CDR3 DNA reads TGCGCCAACAGCCAAAAGAAGAACACTGAAGCTTTCTTT. Its protein product is CANSQKKNTEAFF.

With regard to this clonotype: One end of the junction does not line up with germline, which may come from a read error. The gene calls are TRBV5-1 and TRBJ2-3; the D gene is possibly TRBD1 (6 bases). Germline V gene data show CDR1 as SGHRS and CDR2 as YFSETQ. The CDR3 is made up of 17 amino acids. The CDR3 sequence is CASGLEDSAFSTDTQYF. The CDR3 DNA follows: TGCGCCAGCGGCTTGGAGGACAGCGCTTTTAGCACAGATACGCAGTATTTT.

The chain employs TRBV13 and TRBJ1-2; perhaps TRBD1 as D (5 bases). Germline CDR1 PRHDT, CDR2 FYEKMQ (reference sequence). Trimming removed 8 bases from V and 6 bases from J, with 13 bases in between. The CDR3 loop spans 12 amino acids. CDR3 bases: TGTGCCAGCGGACACCCAGTCCATGGCTACACCTTC. Amino acid sequence: CASGHPVHGYTF.

This clonotype has just a few counts. This sequence joins TRBV5-5 and TRBJ2-4; D remains ambiguous. The J call may be wrong; the DNA end is better matched by TRBJ2-7. CDR3 size: 12 residues. Germline-derived CDR1 and CDR2 are SGHKS and YYEKEE (reference sequence). CDR3 nucleotide sequence: TGTGCCAGCAGCCAACTCCCGTTCGAGCAGTACTTC. Encoded protein: CASSQLPFEQYF.

The chain recombines TRBV2 with TRBJ2-7; D not resolved. Germline values: CDR1 SNHLY, CDR2 FYNNEI. V lost 1 base and J lost 2, with 12 bases in between. CDR3 size: 15 residues. The CDR3 nucleotides read TGTGCCAGCAGTGAAGGGTCGGTGGCCGCCTACGAGCAGTACTTC. Translated: CASSEGSVAAYEQYF.

A few counts support this clonotype. The chain recombines TRBV2 with TRBJ2-3; D gene ambiguous. Germline CDR1 and CDR2: SNHLY and FYNNEI. CDR3 size: 11 residues. V lost 3 bases to trimming and J lost 9 bases, with 7 bases between them. CDR3 sequence reads: CASSDEGTQYF. CDR3 in DNA: TGTGCCAGCAGTGATGAAGGGACGCAGTATTTT.

The gene calls are TRBV11-3 and TRBJ2-7, with a tentative D call TRBD1 (6 bases). Germline V lookup: CDR1 SGHNT, CDR2 YENEEA. Between the trimmed V and J ends, which lost 5 bases and 0 bases, there was a span of 20 bases. The CDR3 totals 17 residues. The chain's CDR3 is CASSPSLTGKSSYEQYF. CDR3 DNA: TGTGCCAGCAGCCCTAGTCTAACAGGGAAAAGCTCCTACGAGCAGTACTTC.

V is TRBV19 and J is TRBJ2-5; a possible D gene is TRBD2 (6 bases). There are 16 residues in the CDR3. Trimming removed 1 base at V and 11 bases at J, with 23 bases between. The germline V gene encodes CDR1 LNHDA and CDR2 SQIVND (reference sequence). CDR3 DNA sequence: TGTGCCAGTAGTATAGGTGCTAGCGAATCCTACAATGAGCAGTACTTC. It yields the protein CASSIGASESYNEQYF.

The chain combines TRBV7-2 with TRBJ2-1, with D perhaps matching TRBD1 or TRBD2 (6 bases each). Trimming cost V 5 bases and J 1 base, with 18 bases left between them. The V gene's germline CDR1 is SGHTA and CDR2 FQGNSA. The CDR3 runs 17 residues. CDR3 region: CASSPQGGLRSYNEQFF. The DNA for the CDR3 is TGTGCCAGCAGCCCACAAGGGGGGCTGAGGTCCTACAATGAGCAGTTCTTC.

This clonotype was counted between two and nine times. The chain has TRBV3-1 and TRBJ1-1; D gene uncertain. The V end lost 8 bases, the J end lost 4 bases, and 14 bases lay between the germline ends. Germline CDR1 reads LGHDT; CDR2 reads YNNKEL (reference sequence). The CDR3 is 13 residues long. CDR3 amino acids: CASSMGSSTEAFF. In DNA, the CDR3 is TGTGCCAGCTCTATGGGAAGTAGCACTGAAGCTTTCTTT.

As for this clonotype: One end of the junction is discordant with germline, which a read error may explain. V and J are TRBV20-1 and TRBJ2-5, with 11 nucleotides matching TRBD1. Germline loops: CDR1 DFQATT, CDR2 SNEGSKA (reference sequence). This CDR3 spans 15 amino acids. This CDR3 is CSARDGTGGLETLYF. In DNA form, the CDR3 reads TGCAGTGCTAGAGACGGGACAGGGGGTTTGGAGACCCTGTACTTC.

The chain carries TRBV7-9 and TRBJ2-1; 10 nucleotides align to TRBD2. Losses at the gene ends were 4 bases for V and 7 bases for J; bases not matched to a gene: 10. The CDR3 extends over 16 amino acids. Per the germline V gene, CDR1 is SEHNR and CDR2 is FQNEAQ (reference sequence). CDR3 protein: CASSSSGGAIRNEQFF. The CDR3 coding sequence is TGTGCCAGCAGCTCCAGCGGGGGGGCCATTAGAAATGAGCAGTTCTTC.

The gene calls are TRBV5-6 and TRBJ2-5; possible D gene TRBD2, 6 bases. The CDR3 is 15 amino acids. The ends were cut back, 4 bases at V and 1 base at J, with 14 bases in the middle. Per the germline V gene, CDR1 is SGHDT and CDR2 is YYEEEE. The CDR3 nucleotides read TGTGCCAGCAGCACCCAGCCGGGGGTCCAAGAGACCCAGTACTTC. Its protein is CASSTQPGVQETQYF. Full variable domain (rest looked up from reference TRBV5-6 and TRBJ2-5): DAGVTQSPTHLIKTRGQQVTLRCSPKSGHDTVSWYQQALGQGPQFIFQYYEEEERQRGNFPDRFSGHQFPNYSSELNVNALLLGDSALYLCASSTQPGVQETQYFGPGTRLLVL.